This T cell receptor (beta chain) was sequenced in a study of blood T cells in healthy people across ages. This clonotype was recorded many times. The V gene lost 6 bases and the J gene lost 2 bases, with 11 bases spanning the gap. The CDR3 has 13 residues. Germline V lookup: CDR1 SQVTM, CDR2 ANQGSEA. A J-beta primer mix and a sample-barcoded 5' primer were used in a second PCR of roughly 7 to 12 cycles. TCRdb called the 5' RACE reads again in MiXCR, with one record for every CDR3 protein. The table has 1.6 million or so distinct CDR3 sequences, around 36% seen once. Drawn from each donor were 8.5 to 10 milliliters of peripheral blood.

The TCR was taken from a woman in her thirties in good health. The chain joins TRBV29-1 to TRBJ2-1; either TRBD1 or TRBD2 may supply D (6 bases each). Sequenced: blood. Written as DNA, the CDR3 is TGCAGCGTCCTGGGGGGCACCTACAATGAGCAGTTCTTC. It translates to CSVLGGTYNEQFF.